This record looks at one T cell receptor (beta chain) sequence and its context. The CDR3 consists of 14 residues. Germline-derived CDR1 and CDR2 are ENHRY and SYGVKD. The germline V and J ends were trimmed by 0 bases and 2 bases, with 8 bases remaining between them. This sample stems from a study of beta chain features in type 1 diabetes. On the study more broadly: Examination spanned 90 million to 140 million sorted cells from all samples.

The sequenced template was cDNA made from the entire isolated RNA. TCRdb keeps only in-frame clones here, not all; method: immunoSEQ multiplex PCR. The table shows about 150,000 clones, with over 8.5% occurring only once. Staining for CD45RO/CCR7/CD25/CD127/CD95/CD27 allowed sorting of CD4+ naive, central memory, regulatory and stem cell-like memory cells. The sequenced material came from central memory CD4+ T cells from blood. The source of this sequence is a man aged 18 to 29 in good health. The rearrangement uses TRBV10-3 and TRBJ2-7; possible D gene TRBD2, 6 bases. CDR3 region: CAISESSGTYEQYF. The CDR3 nucleotides are TGTGCCATCAGTGAGTCTAGCGGCACCTACGAGCAGTACTTC.